There are many counts of the clone carrying this T cell receptor beta chain. The source of the sample is a study of regulatory T cells in long-lasting Graves disease. In the study overall: Patients with new Graves' disease had used antithyroid drugs below 3 months.

V lost 4 bases and J lost 5, with 12 bases in between. Germline V gene data show CDR1 as LGHDT and CDR2 as YNNKEL (reference sequence). CDR3 length equals 14 residues. CDR3-region Arm-PCR and iRepertoire HTBI primers produced the TCR beta libraries. TCRdb redid the calling of the multiplex PCR reads with MiXCR, one entry per CDR3 protein. This table has 500,000 or so distinct CDR3 sequences, roughly 15% appearing once. Time point in this sample: newly diagnosed GD, antithyroid drugs for less than 3 months. Generation of the TCR library employed RNA extracted from PBMCs. Another study also made use of these data, one on T cells in Graves' hyperthyroidism and ophthalmopathy. That investigation notes: Before onset, ophthalmopathy was predicted by the model a median roughly 6.4 months earlier.

The source was peripheral blood mononuclear cells (PBMCs), collected at new diagnosis, from a patient treated with antithyroid drugs. The TCR originated in a middle-aged man with Graves disease. V usage is TRBV3-1 and J usage is TRBJ2-1; D is perhaps TRBD2 (5 bases). The CDR3 nucleotides read TGTGCCAGCAGCCCCCTAGGGAGTAACAATGAGCAGTTCTTC. It yields the protein CASSPLGSNNEQFF.